The next 5 T cell receptor beta chains were all read from a single sample in a study of blood T cells in healthy people across ages. A second PCR, run for about 6 to 11 cycles, used a sample-barcoded 5' primer plus a J-beta primer mix. Each CDR3 protein is one row after TCRdb ran MiXCR on the 5' RACE reads. The sample yields approximately 1.5 million distinct CDR3 sequences, about 45% seen once. Material: blood. All receptors come from a woman aged 18-35 years in good health.

This clonotype was counted at least ten times. The rearrangement links TRBV5-6 to TRBJ2-1; D remains unclear. Trimming pared 6 bases from V and 4 bases from J, leaving 17 bases between. The CDR3 has 15 residues. Germline loops: CDR1 SGHDT, CDR2 YYEEEE. The CDR3 loop is CASTRRGAPYNEQFF. The CDR3 nucleotides are TGTGCCAGCACCCGGCGAGGCGCTCCTTACAATGAGCAGTTCTTC.

This clonotype was counted once. The rearrangement uses TRBV4-2 and TRBJ2-1, with 8 bases identical to TRBD2. The CDR3 loop spans 15 amino acids. Germline V lookup: CDR1 LGHNA, CDR2 YNFKEQ. The V gene end was trimmed by 4 bases and the J gene end by 5 bases; junction bases not matched to a gene: 7. Here the CDR3 DNA reads TGTGCCAGCAGCCCAACTAGCGGAGCCAACAATGAGCAGTTCTTC. This translates into CASSPTSGANNEQFF.

This chain links TRBV5-1 with TRBJ2-3; the match to TRBD1 covers 8 bases. This CDR3 comprises 15 residues. The germline V gene encodes CDR1 SGHRS and CDR2 YFSETQ. The J segment lost 6 bases and the V segment lost 3 bases, leaving 9 bases of the junction unmatched. The CDR3 is CASSSRQGPADTQYF. The CDR3 DNA reads TGCGCCAGCAGCTCTAGACAGGGGCCTGCTGATACGCAGTATTTT.

There are a few counts of this clonotype. J is TRBJ2-7 and V is TRBV20-1; D is uncertain. Trimming stripped 6 bases from V and 7 bases from J, with 19 bases between. There are 13 residues in the CDR3. Germline V lookup: CDR1 DFQATT, CDR2 SNEGSKA (reference sequence). The CDR3 sequence is CSALPLNSGEQYF. CDR3 nucleotides: TGCAGTGCACTACCCCTCAATTCCGGGGAGCAGTACTTC.

As for this clonotype: A junction end diverges from the germline sequence, so it may reflect a read error. The genes are TRBV29-1 and TRBJ1-4; D not certain. Germline CDR1 and CDR2: SQVTM and ANQGSEA. The CDR3 loop spans 11 amino acids. CDR3 loop: CSVRRNEELFF. The CDR3 nucleotides read TGCAGCGTTCGGAGAAATGAAGAACTGTTTTTT.